The entry that follows covers one TCR beta chain sequence. Germline-derived CDR1 and CDR2 are SGHAT and FQNNGV. Trimming took 0 bases from V and 0 from J, leaving 6 bases between them. The CDR3 extends over 15 amino acids. These data come from a study of shared clonotypes between healthy human individuals. The table came from immunoSEQ multiplex PCR; TCRdb's copy has only in-frame clones and leaves some out. The data contain 400,000 to 600,000 clones, 75% to 85% of them singletons. The sample taken for sequencing was PBMCs. This chain links TRBV11-2 with TRBJ2-1; D not certain. The TCR originated in a woman between 35 and 50 years old in good health. Some clones in this sample may be carry-over from other donors' samples. CDR3 DNA: TGTGCCAGCAGCTTAGAGAGCCTCTCCTACAATGAGCAGTTCTTC. This encodes CASSLESLSYNEQFF.